Listed below are T cell receptor beta chains from one sample, sequenced in a study of cytomegalovirus exposure and HLA in healthy donors. Method: immunoSEQ multiplex PCR; TCRdb's copy keeps in-frame clones and lacks some. This table holds approximately 150,000 clones, around 82% found once. Material: PBMCs. These receptors originate from a man in his thirties or forties in good health and CMV-seronegative. CDR3s include the opening cysteine and the closing phenylalanine or tryptophan. D genes are given only for firm matches. The listing skips clone size in some rows; elsewhere it reads once, few, many or a size class.

j_gene: TRBJ2-7
abundance: NA
v_gene: TRBV6-5
d_gene: NA
CDR3aa: CASSLSRGTYEQYF
CDR3nt: TGTGCCAGCAGTTTAAGTAGAGGAACCTACGAGCAGTACTTC

j_gene: TRBJ2-7
abundance: NA
v_gene: TRBV7-9
d_gene: TRBD2
CDR3aa: CSSSFALADSYEQYF
CDR3nt: TGTTCCAGCAGCTTTGCACTAGCGGACTCCTACGAGCAGTACTTC

j_gene: TRBJ2-5
abundance: NA
v_gene: TRBV5-1
d_gene: NA
CDR3aa: CASSLGAQETQYF
CDR3nt: TGCGCCAGCAGCTTGGGAGCACAAGAGACCCAGTACTTC

j_gene: TRBJ2-3
abundance: NA
v_gene: TRBV28
d_gene: NA
CDR3aa: CASDSAGFTDTQYF
CDR3nt: TGTGCCAGTGATTCAGCGGGCTTCACAGATACGCAGTATTTT

j_gene: TRBJ1-2
abundance: NA
v_gene: TRBV5-4
d_gene: TRBD1
CDR3aa: CASSLIGGRGYTF
CDR3nt: TGTGCCAGCAGCTTGATAGGGGGCAGGGGCTACACCTTC

j_gene: TRBJ2-7
abundance: NA
v_gene: TRBV28
d_gene: NA
CDR3aa: CASGIPTRSSDEQYF
CDR3nt: TGTGCCAGCGGAATTCCAACCAGGTCGTCTGACGAGCAGTACTTC

j_gene: TRBJ2-1
abundance: NA
v_gene: TRBV27
d_gene: TRBD1
CDR3aa: CASSLGVTGGASVEQFF
CDR3nt: TGTGCCAGCAGTTTGGGAGTAACAGGGGGCGCATCGGTTGAGCAGTTCTTC

j_gene: TRBJ1-1
abundance: NA
v_gene: TRBV9
d_gene: TRBD1
CDR3aa: CASSRWDSQNTEAFF
CDR3nt: TGTGCCAGCAGCCGATGGGACAGTCAGAACACTGAAGCTTTCTTT

j_gene: TRBJ2-1
abundance: NA
v_gene: TRBV6-6
d_gene: NA
CDR3aa: CASSYDSNNEQFF
CDR3nt: TGTGCCAGCAGTTACGACAGCAACAATGAGCAGTTCTTC

j_gene: TRBJ2-7
abundance: once
v_gene: TRBV11-2
d_gene: TRBD2
CDR3aa: CASSLRTLLSSGKKNEQYF
CDR3nt: TGTGCCAGCAGCTTGAGAACCCTCCTCTCTAGCGGGAAGAAAAACGAGCAGTACTTC

j_gene: TRBJ2-2
abundance: NA
v_gene: TRBV5-4
d_gene: TRBD2
CDR3aa: CASSLEAGGRDTGELFF
CDR3nt: TGTGCCAGCAGCTTGGAAGCGGGGGGCCGCGACACCGGGGAGCTGTTTTTT

j_gene: TRBJ1-6
abundance: NA
v_gene: TRBV28
d_gene: NA
CDR3aa: CASTDRSNSPLHF
CDR3nt: TGTGCCAGCACCGACAGGAGTAATTCACCCCTCCACTTT

j_gene: TRBJ1-1
abundance: NA
v_gene: TRBV15
d_gene: NA
CDR3aa: CATSKGGYTEAFF
CDR3nt: TGTGCCACCAGCAAGGGGGGGTACACTGAAGCTTTCTTT

j_gene: TRBJ2-5
abundance: NA
v_gene: TRBV7-6
d_gene: NA
CDR3aa: CASSLAQVGNQETQYF
CDR3nt: TGTGCCAGCAGCTTAGCGCAGGTCGGAAACCAAGAGACCCAGTACTTC

j_gene: TRBJ1-2
abundance: NA
v_gene: TRBV5-1
d_gene: NA
CDR3aa: CASSPVEFYGYTF
CDR3nt: TGCGCCAGCAGCCCGGTAGAATTCTATGGCTACACCTTC

j_gene: TRBJ2-1
abundance: NA
v_gene: TRBV5-6
d_gene: NA
CDR3aa: CASSRAGPLKKDNEQFF
CDR3nt: TGTGCCAGCAGCCGCGCGGGGCCGCTGAAAAAAGACAATGAGCAGTTCTTC

j_gene: TRBJ2-7
abundance: NA
v_gene: TRBV5-1
d_gene: TRBD2
CDR3aa: CASSLEETSGYEQYF
CDR3nt: TGCGCCAGCAGCTTGGAAGAGACTAGCGGCTACGAGCAGTACTTC

j_gene: TRBJ2-3
abundance: NA
v_gene: TRBV2
d_gene: TRBD2
CDR3aa: CASSDLAGGPTDTQYF
CDR3nt: TGTGCCAGCAGCGATTTGGCGGGAGGGCCTACAGATACGCAGTATTTT

j_gene: TRBJ1-2
abundance: NA
v_gene: TRBV7-2
d_gene: NA
CDR3aa: CASSLGLIYGYTF
CDR3nt: TGTGCCAGCAGCTTGGGACTGATATATGGCTACACCTTC

j_gene: TRBJ2-1
abundance: NA
v_gene: TRBV7-9
d_gene: TRBD1
CDR3aa: CASSPDRGWQFF
CDR3nt: TGTGCCAGCAGTCCCGACAGGGGGTGGCAGTTCTTC

j_gene: TRBJ1-5
abundance: NA
v_gene: TRBV28
d_gene: NA
CDR3aa: CASTEAYRGNQPQHF
CDR3nt: TGTGCCAGCACTGAAGCCTACAGAGGCAATCAGCCCCAGCATTTT

j_gene: TRBJ2-5
abundance: NA
v_gene: TRBV28
d_gene: NA
CDR3aa: CASSLLGPQETQYF
CDR3nt: TGTGCCAGCAGTTTACTGGGCCCCCAAGAGACCCAGTACTTC

j_gene: TRBJ2-7
abundance: NA
v_gene: TRBV6-5
d_gene: TRBD1
CDR3aa: CASSYGTGVIYEQYF
CDR3nt: TGTGCCAGCAGTTACGGGACAGGGGTAATCTACGAGCAGTACTTC

j_gene: TRBJ2-3
abundance: NA
v_gene: TRBV27
d_gene: TRBD2
CDR3aa: CASSFRGGKEDTQYF
CDR3nt: TGTGCCAGCAGTTTTCGCGGGGGGAAGGAAGATACGCAGTATTTT

j_gene: TRBJ1-5
abundance: NA
v_gene: TRBV5-8
d_gene: TRBD1
CDR3aa: CASSLRQGLQPQHF
CDR3nt: TGTGCCAGCAGCCTAAGACAGGGCCTTCAGCCCCAGCATTTT

j_gene: TRBJ2-1
abundance: once
v_gene: TRBV2
d_gene: TRBD2
CDR3aa: CASSEVVRGLAGGLYNEQFF
CDR3nt: TGTGCCAGCAGTGAAGTCGTTAGGGGACTAGCGGGGGGGCTCTACAATGAGCAGTTCTTC

j_gene: TRBJ2-7
abundance: NA
v_gene: TRBV4-2
d_gene: NA
CDR3aa: CASSQDGASGTYEQYF
CDR3nt: TGTGCCAGCAGCCAAGATGGAGCGAGCGGTACCTACGAGCAGTACTTC

j_gene: TRBJ1-2
abundance: NA
v_gene: TRBV28
d_gene: NA
CDR3aa: CASSSPPTGGYTF
CDR3nt: TGTGCCAGCAGCAGTCCCCCGACAGGTGGCTACACCTTC

j_gene: TRBJ2-7
abundance: NA
v_gene: TRBV5-1
d_gene: NA
CDR3aa: CASSLAGGEVHEQYF
CDR3nt: TGCGCCAGCAGCTTGGCCGGCGGGGAGGTCCACGAGCAGTACTTC

j_gene: TRBJ2-2
abundance: NA
v_gene: TRBV7-9
d_gene: TRBD2
CDR3aa: CSSSFSSGGADTGELFF
CDR3nt: TGTTCCAGCAGCTTCTCTAGCGGGGGGGCCGACACCGGGGAGCTGTTTTTT

j_gene: TRBJ2-1
abundance: NA
v_gene: TRBV7-8
d_gene: TRBD2
CDR3aa: CASSGELAGGYNEQFF
CDR3nt: TGTGCCAGCAGCGGGGAACTAGCGGGAGGGTACAATGAGCAGTTCTTC

j_gene: TRBJ2-5
abundance: NA
v_gene: TRBV6-6
d_gene: NA
CDR3aa: CASSYRPIYEQYF
CDR3nt: TGTGCCAGCAGTTACCGTCCCATTTATGAGCAGTACTTC

j_gene: TRBJ2-7
abundance: NA
v_gene: TRBV6-5
d_gene: NA
CDR3aa: CASTYSPAVYEQYF
CDR3nt: TGTGCCAGCACCTACTCCCCCGCAGTCTACGAGCAGTACTTC

j_gene: TRBJ2-7
abundance: NA
v_gene: TRBV2
d_gene: TRBD1
CDR3aa: CASRETGGEQYF
CDR3nt: TGTGCCAGCCGCGAGACAGGGGGCGAGCAGTACTTC

j_gene: TRBJ2-1
abundance: NA
v_gene: TRBV7-9
d_gene: NA
CDR3aa: CASSADWSSYNEQFF
CDR3nt: TGTGCCAGCAGCGCGGACTGGAGCTCCTACAATGAGCAGTTCTTC

j_gene: TRBJ2-5
abundance: NA
v_gene: TRBV30
d_gene: TRBD1
CDR3aa: CAWTTQGETQYF
CDR3nt: TGTGCCTGGACGACACAGGGGGAGACCCAGTACTTC

j_gene: TRBJ2-1
abundance: NA
v_gene: TRBV14
d_gene: NA
CDR3aa: CASSQDYGSGEQFF
CDR3nt: TGTGCCAGCAGCCAAGATTACGGGAGTGGTGAGCAGTTCTTC

j_gene: TRBJ2-6
abundance: once
v_gene: TRBV27
d_gene: NA
CDR3aa: CASSQRSGANVLTF
CDR3nt: TGTGCCAGCAGTCAGAGGTCTGGGGCCAACGTCCTGACTTTC

j_gene: TRBJ1-1
abundance: NA
v_gene: TRBV19
d_gene: TRBD1
CDR3aa: CASSWSGQGATEAFF
CDR3nt: TGTGCCAGTAGTTGGTCGGGACAGGGGGCCACTGAAGCTTTCTTT

j_gene: TRBJ2-6
abundance: NA
v_gene: TRBV19
d_gene: TRBD2
CDR3aa: CASSPGRGLSGANVLTF
CDR3nt: TGTGCCAGTAGCCCGGGGAGGGGCTTATCTGGGGCCAACGTCCTGACTTTC

j_gene: TRBJ1-2
abundance: NA
v_gene: TRBV4-2
d_gene: NA
CDR3aa: CASSQVQETNYGYTF
CDR3nt: TGTGCCAGCAGCCAAGTACAGGAGACTAACTATGGCTACACCTTC

j_gene: TRBJ2-1
abundance: NA
v_gene: TRBV7-6
d_gene: TRBD2
CDR3aa: CASSSTPRLAGGFPSYNEQFF
CDR3nt: TGTGCCAGCAGCTCTACCCCCAGACTAGCGGGAGGTTTCCCCTCCTACAATGAGCAGTTCTTC

j_gene: TRBJ2-2
abundance: NA
v_gene: TRBV27
d_gene: NA
CDR3aa: CASSRELGRTGELFF
CDR3nt: TGTGCCAGCAGTAGAGAATTGGGCCGCACCGGGGAGCTGTTTTTT

j_gene: TRBJ2-7
abundance: NA
v_gene: TRBV14
d_gene: NA
CDR3aa: CASSQWRAYEQYF
CDR3nt: TGTGCCAGCAGCCAATGGAGGGCCTACGAGCAGTACTTC

j_gene: TRBJ2-2
abundance: once
v_gene: TRBV5-1
d_gene: NA
CDR3aa: CASSLARSNTGELFF
CDR3nt: TGCGCCAGCAGCTTGGCCAGATCGAACACCGGGGAGCTGTTTTTT

j_gene: TRBJ1-1
abundance: NA
v_gene: TRBV6-6
d_gene: NA
CDR3aa: CASSYPTGIQSFF
CDR3nt: TGTGCCAGCAGTTACCCGACAGGTATCCAGTCTTTCTTT

j_gene: TRBJ2-7
abundance: NA
v_gene: TRBV7-8
d_gene: NA
CDR3aa: CASSTTRDIVYEQYF
CDR3nt: TGTGCCAGCAGCACGACCCGGGACATAGTTTACGAGCAGTACTTC

j_gene: TRBJ2-1
abundance: few
v_gene: TRBV9
d_gene: TRBD1
CDR3aa: CASSVEDRGPNEQFF
CDR3nt: TGTGCCAGCAGCGTAGAGGACAGGGGGCCCAATGAGCAGTTCTTC

j_gene: TRBJ2-2
abundance: few
v_gene: TRBV11-3
d_gene: NA
CDR3aa: CASSLTSLDMVLNTGELFF
CDR3nt: TGTGCCAGCAGCTTAACCTCATTAGACATGGTCCTTAACACCGGGGAGCTGTTTTTT

j_gene: TRBJ1-1
abundance: NA
v_gene: TRBV10-3
d_gene: NA
CDR3aa: CAISGEGTEAFF
CDR3nt: TGTGCCATCAGTGGGGAGGGGACTGAAGCTTTCTTT

j_gene: TRBJ1-2
abundance: NA
v_gene: TRBV11-2
d_gene: NA
CDR3aa: CASSLSQEGGYTF
CDR3nt: TGTGCCAGCAGCTTAAGTCAGGAAGGTGGCTACACCTTC

j_gene: TRBJ2-1
abundance: NA
v_gene: TRBV7-6
d_gene: TRBD2
CDR3aa: CASSLGLAGVIPNEQFF
CDR3nt: TGTGCCAGCAGCTTAGGGCTGGCGGGAGTAATCCCCAATGAGCAGTTCTTC